Each of the 25 T cell receptor beta chains below was sequenced from the same sample in a study of T cells in Graves' hyperthyroidism and ophthalmopathy. RNA transcripts served as the template for amplifying TCR beta CDR3 regions. During a first-round RT-PCR of the TCR CDR3, the HTBI primer set was used. TCRdb called the multiplex PCR reads again in MiXCR, with one record for every CDR3 protein. This sample has more than 650,000 distinct CDR3 sequences, with roughly 15% found just once. Specimen: blood. The receptors here all came from a young woman with Graves' hyperthyroidism.

V is TRBV11-3 and J is TRBJ1-6; TRBD1 is a possible D gene (5 bases). CDR3 length: 17 amino acids. Germline CDR1 SGHNT, CDR2 YENEEA. Trimming removed 4 bases at V and 11 bases at J, with 24 bases between. The CDR3 bases are TGTGCCAGCAGCTCAGGAGGGGTAGGCCTGGGGAATCCACCCCTCCACTTT. As protein: CASSSGGVGLGNPPLHF. Using reference TRBV11-3 and TRBJ1-6 for the parts outside the CDR3, the full variable domain is EAGVVQSPRYKIIEKKQPVAFWCNPISGHNTLYWYLQNLGQGPELLIRYENEEAVDDSQLPKDRFSAERLKGVDSTLKIQPAELGDSAVYLCASSSGGVGLGNPPLHFGNGTRLTVT.

There are many counts of this clonotype. This chain links TRBV12-3 or TRBV12-4 with TRBJ2-1; 15 bases match TRBD2. The CDR3 sequence is 15 residues long. The junction had 6 bases not matched to a gene; V was cut back by 7 bases and J by 8 bases. The CDR3 DNA reads as TGTGCCAGCACCCCCGGACTAGCGGGAGGGTATGAGCAGTTCTTC. Its protein product is CASTPGLAGGYEQFF.

This rearrangement joins TRBV28 to TRBJ2-5; 8 nucleotides match TRBD2. This CDR3 is built from 16 residues. In germline, CDR1 is MDHEN, CDR2 SYDVKM. The J segment lost 1 base and the V segment lost 4 bases, leaving 8 bases of the junction unmatched. CDR3 sequence: CASSSPQLAVQETQYF. CDR3 coding DNA: TGTGCCAGCAGTTCCCCCCAACTAGCGGTCCAAGAGACCCAGTACTTC.

The chain joins TRBV6-1 to TRBJ2-7; D is perhaps TRBD1 (6 bases). V lost 5 bases to trimming and J lost 3 bases, with 14 bases between them. CDR3 length: 14 residues. CDR1 MNHNS and CDR2 SASEGT come from the germline V gene. CDR3 loop: CASSYGGLGYEQYF. The CDR3 nucleotides are TGTGCCAGCAGTTATGGGGGCCTGGGCTACGAGCAGTACTTC.

This clonotype was recorded at least ten times. This chain connects TRBV3-1 to TRBJ2-5; D possibly corresponds to TRBD2 (5 bases). The V gene's germline CDR1 is LGHDT and CDR2 YNNKEL (reference sequence). CDR3 size: 17 residues. V lost 4 bases and J 2 bases, leaving 20 bases between the germline ends. CDR3 nucleotide sequence: TGTGCCAGCAGCCCTCACCGGATTTCGCGGGCGCAAGAGACCCAGTACTTC. The encoded protein is CASSPHRISRAQETQYF.

This clonotype was seen more than once but under ten times. The genes are TRBV20-1 and TRBJ1-2, with 9 bases aligning to TRBD1. This CDR3 has 13 residues. V trimming: 6 bases; J trimming: 3 bases; junction bases outside the gene matches: 5. Looked up from germline, CDR1 is DFQATT and CDR2 is SNEGSKA (reference sequence). The CDR3 sequence: CSASRDRDYGYTF. The DNA of the CDR3 is TGCAGTGCAAGCCGGGACAGGGACTATGGCTACACCTTC.

This clonotype showed up just a few times. V and J are TRBV29-1 and TRBJ2-7, with 13 bases matching TRBD2. Germline loops: CDR1 SQVTM, CDR2 ANQGSEA. This CDR3 has 13 residues. Germline trimming cut 6 bases from V and 3 bases from J; bases unmatched to any gene: 2. This chain's CDR3 is CSVRLAGGYEQYF. The CDR3 nucleotides are TGCAGCGTAAGACTAGCGGGGGGCTACGAGCAGTACTTC.

This clonotype was counted ten times or more. The V and J genes are TRBV6-1 and TRBJ1-3; D remains ambiguous. This CDR3 has 15 amino acids. Per the germline V gene, CDR1 is MNHNS and CDR2 is SASEGT. Trimming removed 10 bases from V and 8 bases from J, with 24 bases in between. For the CDR3, the DNA is TGTGCCACCTCCCGCGACAACGGAGAGTGGGACACCATATATTTT. This gives the protein CATSRDNGEWDTIYF.

This clonotype was counted between two and nine times. CDR3 in amino acids: CASSYLRGSSYNSPLHF. The CDR3 DNA reads as TGTGCCAGCAGTTACCTGAGGGGGAGCTCCTATAATTCACCCCTCCACTTT. The genes are TRBV6-5 and TRBJ1-6; D possibly corresponds to TRBD1 (6 bases). The CDR3 has 17 amino acids. Germline V lookup: CDR1 MNHEY, CDR2 SVGAGI. The V gene lost 2 bases and the J gene lost 0 bases, with 11 bases spanning the gap.

This clonotype was detected ten times or more. This sequence joins TRBV20-1 and TRBJ2-3; 7 bases agree with TRBD2. The V segment lost 0 bases and the J segment 2 bases; nucleotides outside the gene matches: 5. This CDR3 spans 15 amino acids. Germline V gene sequence: CDR1 DFQATT, CDR2 SNEGSKA (reference sequence). In nucleotides, the CDR3 is TGCAGTGCTAGAGACCCTAGCGGCCCCACAGATACGCAGTATTTT. Its translation is CSARDPSGPTDTQYF.

This clonotype occurred a few times. The CDR3 coding sequence is TGTGCCAGCAGGCCGGGCCTAGGTATCGGTACGCAGTATTTT. Encoded protein: CASRPGLGIGTQYF. This chain connects TRBV27 to TRBJ2-3; the D is unclear. The CDR3 runs to 14 residues. The germline V and J ends were trimmed by 6 bases and 8 bases, with 18 bases remaining between them. CDR1 and CDR2 (germline): MNHEY, SMNVEV (reference sequence).

This clonotype was seen at least ten times. This chain connects TRBV7-2 to TRBJ2-3, with 7 bases aligning to TRBD2. This CDR3 has 17 amino acids. CDR1 is SGHTA and CDR2 is FQGNSA in the germline V gene. Germline trimming cut 0 bases from V and 1 base from J; bases unmatched to any gene: 7. The DNA of the CDR3 is TGTGCCAGCAGCTTAGCGGCTAGCGGTTTACGCACAGATACGCAGTATTTT. Translated, it gives CASSLAASGLRTDTQYF.

The genes are TRBV7-9 and TRBJ2-1; a possible D gene is TRBD1 (5 bases). CDR3 length: 13 residues. In germline, CDR1 is SEHNR, CDR2 FQNEAQ (reference sequence). Trimming removed 7 bases at V and 3 bases at J, with 10 bases between. CDR3 sequence (DNA): TGTGCCAGCACCACGGACAACTACAATGAGCAGTTCTTC. This translates into CASTTDNYNEQFF.

This clonotype has ten or more counts. The chain is built from TRBV12-3 or TRBV12-4 and TRBJ1-2, with D possibly matching TRBD1 (5 bases). CDR3 size: 13 residues. V lost 2 bases and J lost 7, with 11 bases in between. CDR3 region: CASSLLGVSGYTF. The CDR3 coding sequence is TGTGCCAGCAGTTTATTGGGGGTCAGTGGCTACACCTTC.

At least ten counts were recorded for this clonotype. The chain links TRBV5-1 to TRBJ2-2; D is possibly TRBD1 or TRBD2 (8 bases each). The V end lost 4 bases, the J end lost 1 base, and 35 bases lay between the germline ends. The germline gives CDR1 SGHRS, CDR2 YFSETQ. The length of the CDR3 is 23 residues. The CDR3 loop reads CASSGIQGEESDPTSENTGELFF. Written as DNA, the CDR3 is TGCGCCAGCAGCGGAATACAGGGGGAGGAAAGTGATCCGACTAGCGAGAACACCGGGGAGCTGTTTTTT. The variable domain in full, completed from reference TRBV5-1 and TRBJ2-2, reads KAGVTQTPRYLIKTRGQQVTLSCSPISGHRSVSWYQQTPGQGLQFLFEYFSETQRNKGNFPGRFSGRQFSNSRSEMNVSTLELGDSALYLCASSGIQGEESDPTSENTGELFFGEGSRLTVL.

A few counts support this clonotype. This chain uses TRBV7-2 with TRBJ1-1, with D maybe TRBD1 (5 bases). Germline V lookup: CDR1 SGHTA, CDR2 FQGNSA. The V and J ends lost 4 bases and 5 bases respectively, with 14 bases between them. The CDR3 is 14 residues long. The CDR3 spells CASSWVTEVTEAFF. The DNA of the CDR3 is TGTGCCAGCAGCTGGGTGACAGAAGTAACTGAAGCTTTCTTT.

This clonotype was detected many times. This sequence joins TRBV27 and TRBJ2-1; no clear D gene. This CDR3 is 13 amino acids long. V lost 8 bases to trimming and J lost 4 bases, with 12 bases between them. Germline CDR1 and CDR2: MNHEY and SMNVEV (reference sequence). In DNA form, the CDR3 reads TGTGCCAGCGGGTCCGACTCGTACAATGAGCAGTTCTTC. It encodes CASGSDSYNEQFF.

Many counts were recorded for this clonotype. The chain joins TRBV7-2 to TRBJ2-5; 9 nucleotides agree with TRBD1. Looked up from germline, CDR1 is SGHTA and CDR2 is FQGNSA. The CDR3 is 15 residues long. J lost 5 bases, V lost 5 bases, and 9 bases had no gene match. The CDR3 loop is CASSPRQGGKETQYF. The CDR3 bases are TGTGCCAGCAGCCCCCGACAGGGGGGGAAGGAGACCCAGTACTTC. Full variable domain (missing parts from reference TRBV7-2 and TRBJ2-5): GAGVSQSPSNKVTEKGKDVELRCDPISGHTALYWYRQSLGQGLEFLIYFQGNSAPDKSGLPSDRFSAERTGGSVSTLTIQRTQQEDSAVYLCASSPRQGGKETQYFGPGTRLLVL.

V is TRBV18 and J is TRBJ1-1, with 8 positions matching TRBD1. This CDR3 is 15 amino acids long. The junction had 8 bases not matched to a gene; V was cut back by 8 bases and J by 0 bases. CDR1 is KGHSH, CDR2 LQKENI, per germline. The CDR3 nucleotides read TGTGCCAGCCCCACAGGGGGAGTCATGAACACTGAAGCTTTCTTT. Protein: CASPTGGVMNTEAFF.

In its sample, this clonotype was seen a few times. The V and J genes are TRBV5-1 and TRBJ1-4; 9 nucleotides align to TRBD1. CDR1 and CDR2 from the germline V gene are SGHRS and YFSETQ. The CDR3 has 16 amino acids. J was trimmed by 2 bases and V by 3 bases; bases with no gene match: 5. The CDR3 DNA reads TGCGCCAGCAGCTGGACAGGGGTCGGGACTAATGAAAAACTGTTTTTT. Its translation: CASSWTGVGTNEKLFF. The full variable domain, with the rest looked up from reference TRBV5-1 and TRBJ1-4, is KAGVTQTPRYLIKTRGQQVTLSCSPISGHRSVSWYQQTPGQGLQFLFEYFSETQRNKGNFPGRFSGRQFSNSRSEMNVSTLELGDSALYLCASSWTGVGTNEKLFFGSGTQLSVL.

The chain links TRBV6-2 or TRBV6-3 to TRBJ2-7; 12 nucleotides match TRBD1. Unmatched junction bases numbered 9, after V lost 4 bases and J lost 8 bases. This CDR3 spans 15 amino acids. The germline V gene encodes CDR1 MNHEY and CDR2 SVGEGT. The CDR3 loop is CASSSAGTGGRKQYF. The CDR3 nucleotides are TGTGCCAGCAGTTCCGCCGGGACAGGGGGCAGAAAGCAGTACTTC.

This chain uses TRBV7-9 with TRBJ2-1; a possible D gene is TRBD2 (5 bases). Germline V lookup: CDR1 SEHNR, CDR2 FQNEAQ (reference sequence). The CDR3 length is 15 residues. Trimming removed 1 base from V and 2 bases from J, with 9 bases in between. CDR3 residues: CASSLVGDTYNEQFF. Here the CDR3 DNA reads TGTGCCAGCAGCTTAGTGGGAGATACCTACAATGAGCAGTTCTTC.

The chain has TRBV7-9 and TRBJ2-7, with 10 bases aligning to TRBD1. The CDR3 runs 15 residues. Germline CDR1 reads SEHNR; CDR2 reads FQNEAQ (reference sequence). With 2 bases clipped from V and 7 bases from J, the junction kept 8 bases outside the gene matches. Here the CDR3 reads CASSLTGTGAWEQYF. Here the CDR3 DNA reads TGTGCCAGCAGCTTAACAGGGACAGGGGCGTGGGAGCAGTACTTC. The full variable domain, completed using reference TRBV7-9 and TRBJ2-7, is DTGVSQNPRHKITKRGQNVTFRCDPISEHNRLYWYRQTLGQGPEFLTYFQNEAQLEKSRLLSDRFSAERPKGSFSTLEIQRTEQGDSAMYLCASSLTGTGAWEQYFGPGTRLTVT.

The sample holds a few counts of this clonotype. The genes are TRBV7-8 and TRBJ2-2; tentative D call: TRBD2 (5 bases). The germline V gene has CDR1 SGHVS and CDR2 FQNEAQ. Trimming removed 6 bases at V and 2 bases at J, with 10 bases between. The CDR3 loop spans 14 amino acids. CDR3 coding DNA: TGTGCCAGCAGGTCGGCTAGCAACACCGGGGAGCTGTTTTTT. It yields the protein CASRSASNTGELFF.

This clonotype occurred a few times. The V and J genes are TRBV5-1 and TRBJ2-1; 13 positions agree with TRBD2. Germline trimming cut 4 bases from V and 0 bases from J; bases unmatched to any gene: 7. Germline lookup yields CDR1 SGHRS and CDR2 YFSETQ. CDR3 size: 18 residues. The CDR3 DNA reads as TGCGCCAGCAGCGAGGGACTAGCGGGGTTAAGCTCCTACAATGAGCAGTTCTTC. Amino acids: CASSEGLAGLSSYNEQFF.